One sample yielded the 25 T cell receptor beta chains listed below, sequenced in a study of a mutant IDH1 vaccine in newly diagnosed glioma. Time point reported: week 47, end of study. It was 300 ug of mutant IDH1 20-mer peptide that made up each vaccine dose, given with topical imiquimod. Their antigens are not known. Assay used: immunoSEQ multiplex PCR; TCRdb lists only in-frame clones, some missing. The top ten clones hold around 28% of a sample with roughly 30,000 clones, about 80% of them seen once. The starting material was PBMCs, obtained from a glioma patient whose treatment included an IDH1 peptide vaccine. Receptors were obtained from a man aged 25-40 years with glioma.

The gene calls are TRBV4-1 and TRBJ1-1, with 7 positions matching TRBD1. Trimming took 0 bases from V and 7 from J; bases not matched to a gene: 8. CDR1 is MGHRA and CDR2 is YSYEKL in the germline V gene. The CDR3 is made up of 15 amino acids. CDR3 sequence reads: CASSQDYSGQFEAFF. The DNA for the CDR3 is TGCGCCAGCAGCCAAGATTATTCGGGACAGTTTGAAGCTTTCTTT.

V and J are TRBV9 and TRBJ2-2, with 9 bases identical to TRBD1. The CDR3 contains 18 residues. The V gene end was trimmed by 1 base and the J gene end by 3 bases; junction bases not matched to a gene: 10. Germline assignment: CDR1 SGDLS and CDR2 YYNGEE. CDR3 sequence reads: CASSVNRQGGLDTGELFF. The CDR3, as DNA: TGTGCCAGCAGCGTAAACCGACAGGGGGGTCTCGACACCGGGGAGCTGTTTTTT. The full variable domain, completed using reference TRBV9 and TRBJ2-2, is DSGVTQTPKHLITATGQRVTLRCSPRSGDLSVYWYQQSLDQGLQFLIQYYNGEERAKGNILERFSAQQFPDLHSELNLSSLELGDSALYFCASSVNRQGGLDTGELFFGEGSRLTVL.

The CDR3 loop reads CASSSDVYEQYF. The CDR3 bases are TGTGCCAGCAGTTCGGACGTTTACGAGCAGTACTTC. This sequence joins TRBV25-1 and TRBJ2-7; the D is unclear. The CDR3 loop spans 12 amino acids. The V gene's germline CDR1 is MGHDK and CDR2 SYGVNS. Trimming left V 5 bases short and J 4 bases short, with 9 bases between.

The rearrangement joins TRBV7-9 to TRBJ1-1, with a tentative D call TRBD1 (5 bases). The length of the CDR3 is 12 residues. Per the germline V gene, CDR1 is SEHNR and CDR2 is FQNEAQ (reference sequence). V was cut by 3 bases and J by 6 bases, with 8 bases left in between. CDR3 bases: TGTGCCAGCAGCTTGGGGGACCCTGAAGCTTTCTTT. It yields the protein CASSLGDPEAFF.

This clone was seen a few times. The rearrangement joins TRBV30 to TRBJ2-7; tentatively, D is TRBD1 or TRBD2 (5 bases each). V dropped 7 bases and J dropped 4 bases, with 17 bases sitting between them. This CDR3 is built from 13 residues. Germline V CDR1 and CDR2: GTSNPN, SVGIG (reference sequence). The CDR3 protein is CALGRRSSYEQYF. Here the CDR3 DNA reads TGTGCCTTGGGACGACGCTCGAGTTACGAGCAGTACTTC. Looking up the rest from reference TRBV30 and TRBJ2-7 gives the full variable domain: SQTIHQWPATLVQPVGSPLSLECTVEGTSNPNLYWYRQAAGRGLQLLFYSVGIGQISSEVPQNLSASRPQDRQFILSSKKLLLSDSGFYLCALGRRSSYEQYFGPGTRLTVT.

V usage is TRBV7-9 and J usage is TRBJ1-4, with TRBD1 as a possible D gene (5 bases). The V gene's germline CDR1 is SEHNR and CDR2 FQNEAQ (reference sequence). The V end lost 4 bases, the J end lost 16 bases, and 16 bases lay between the germline ends. The CDR3 loop spans 12 amino acids. CDR3: CASSSQARPPFF. The CDR3 DNA reads TGTGCCAGCAGCTCACAGGCCCGACCGCCGTTTTTT.

This clone occurred once. The chain recombines TRBV19 with TRBJ2-4; D possibly uses TRBD1 or TRBD2 (6 bases each). There are 16 residues in the CDR3. V dropped 7 bases and J dropped 3 bases, with 19 bases sitting between them. The germline CDR1 and CDR2 sequences are LNHDA and SQIVND (reference sequence). CDR3 in DNA: TGTGCCAGTAACCACCCCGGGGGCTTTGGCAAAAACATTCAGTACTTC. Translated: CASNHPGGFGKNIQYF.

This sequence joins TRBV7-2 and TRBJ2-4; TRBD2 matches at 7 bases. V was clipped by 2 bases and J by 0 bases; unmatched bases: 7. Germline lookup yields CDR1 SGHTA and CDR2 FQGNSA. This CDR3 is built from 17 residues. The CDR3 DNA follows: TGTGCCAGCAGCTTACCCCTGCGGGAGACAGCCAAAAACATTCAGTACTTC. It encodes CASSLPLRETAKNIQYF. Using reference TRBV7-2 and TRBJ2-4 for the parts outside the CDR3, the full variable domain is GAGVSQSPSNKVTEKGKDVELRCDPISGHTALYWYRQSLGQGLEFLIYFQGNSAPDKSGLPSDRFSAERTGGSVSTLTIQRTQQEDSAVYLCASSLPLRETAKNIQYFGAGTRLSVL.

The rearrangement joins TRBV19 to TRBJ1-1, with D possibly matching TRBD1 (5 bases). The germline V gene has CDR1 LNHDA and CDR2 SQIVND (reference sequence). The CDR3 loop spans 14 amino acids. V was cut by 6 bases and J by 4 bases, with 15 bases left in between. The CDR3 spells CASRMGGSGTEAFF. Written as DNA, the CDR3 is TGTGCCAGTAGGATGGGGGGGTCAGGCACTGAAGCTTTCTTT.

V is TRBV30 and J is TRBJ1-2; D gene ambiguous. Germline V CDR1 and CDR2: GTSNPN, SVGIG (reference sequence). V dropped 5 bases and J dropped 0 bases, with 10 bases sitting between them. CDR3 length: 13 amino acids. The CDR3 reads CAWALQANYGYTF. CDR3 DNA sequence: TGTGCCTGGGCCCTACAAGCTAACTATGGCTACACCTTC.

The CDR3 nucleotides read TGTGCCAGTAGGCTCCAGGGGGCGAGCAATGAGCAGTTCTTC. Amino acids: CASRLQGASNEQFF. V gene TRBV25-1 combines with J gene TRBJ2-1; 8 positions agree with TRBD1. CDR1 is MGHDK, CDR2 SYGVNS, per germline. CDR3 length equals 14 residues. The V gene end was trimmed by 9 bases and the J gene end by 6 bases; junction bases not matched to a gene: 10.

The rearrangement joins TRBV4-2 to TRBJ2-7; either TRBD1 or TRBD2 may fit D (5 bases each). The CDR3 covers 15 residues. V was shortened by 0 bases and J by 2 bases, with 11 bases between the two germline ends. CDR1 is LGHNA, CDR2 YNFKEQ, per germline. The DNA of the CDR3 is TGTGCCAGCAGCCAAGAACCTTTGGGGGCCTACGAGCAGTACTTC. This gives the protein CASSQEPLGAYEQYF.

This clone was recorded only once. This chain's CDR3 is CASSEGYGQGSYNEQFF. CDR3 sequence (DNA): TGTGCCAGCAGTGAAGGATACGGACAGGGTAGTTACAATGAGCAGTTCTTC. The J gene is TRBJ2-1, the V gene TRBV6-1; 8 nucleotides agree with TRBD1. The V gene's germline CDR1 is MNHNS and CDR2 SASEGT. V gave up 1 base and J gave up 4 bases; unmatched junction bases: 9. The CDR3 covers 17 residues.

CDR3: CASSQDGAWRYEQYF. The CDR3 region has the DNA TGCGCCAGCAGCCAAGATGGGGCCTGGAGATACGAGCAGTACTTC. This chain joins TRBV4-1 and TRBJ2-7; perhaps TRBD1 as D (5 bases). The CDR3 has 15 residues. The germline gives CDR1 MGHRA, CDR2 YSYEKL. Trimming stripped 0 bases from V and 4 bases from J, with 13 bases between.

This clone was counted once. Written as DNA, the CDR3 is TGCGCCAGCAGCTTGGCGGCGGGGGGGCAAGATGAGCAGTTCTTC. Amino acid sequence: CASSLAAGGQDEQFF. The chain employs TRBV5-1 and TRBJ2-1; 9 nucleotides match TRBD2. Germline loops: CDR1 SGHRS, CDR2 YFSETQ. J gave up 8 bases and V 0 bases, and 6 bases lay outside the gene matches. The CDR3 spans 15 residues.

The chain carries TRBV5-1 and TRBJ1-1, with D maybe TRBD1 (6 bases). The CDR3 has 15 amino acids. Germline CDR1 is SGHRS and CDR2 is YFSETQ. Trimming removed 4 bases from V and 3 bases from J, with 16 bases in between. CDR3 region: CASSQKTGRDTEAFF. CDR3 sequence (DNA): TGCGCCAGCAGCCAGAAGACAGGTCGGGACACTGAAGCTTTCTTT.

The chain is built from TRBV6-1 and TRBJ2-2; D unresolved. This CDR3 has 13 amino acids. Deletions cut 0 bases from V and 6 bases from J, with 5 bases between. In germline, CDR1 is MNHNS, CDR2 SASEGT. CDR3 sequence: CASSEAGSGELFF. CDR3 bases: TGTGCCAGCAGTGAAGCTGGATCCGGGGAGCTGTTTTTT.

In this sample, this clone turned up once. CDR3 protein: CASSHHRERQYF. The CDR3 coding sequence is TGCGCCAGCAGTCACCACAGGGAGAGGCAGTACTTC. The rearrangement uses TRBV23-1 and TRBJ2-7, with a weak D call TRBD1 (6 bases). TRBV23-1 carries the ORF label, with uncertain function. CDR3 length: 12 amino acids. Deletions cut 3 bases from V and 9 bases from J, with 12 bases between.

V is TRBV7-9 and J is TRBJ2-5; perhaps TRBD2 as D (5 bases). CDR3 size: 12 residues. The ends were cut back, 4 bases at V and 4 bases at J, with 7 bases in the middle. Germline V CDR1 and CDR2: SEHNR, FQNEAQ (reference sequence). CDR3 loop: CASSSEGETQYF. The CDR3 DNA sequence: TGTGCCAGCAGCTCAGAGGGAGAGACCCAGTACTTC. The variable domain in full, with the rest retrieved from reference TRBV7-9 and TRBJ2-5, is DTGVSQNPRHKITKRGQNVTFRCDPISEHNRLYWYRQTLGQGPEFLTYFQNEAQLEKSRLLSDRFSAERPKGSFSTLEIQRTEQGDSAMYLCASSSEGETQYFGPGTRLLVL.

V usage is TRBV14 and J usage is TRBJ2-7, with D possibly called TRBD1 or TRBD2 (7 bases each). Trimming cost V 3 bases and J 7 bases, with 16 bases left between them. This CDR3 is built from 14 residues. Per germline, CDR1 SGHDN and CDR2 FVKESK. The CDR3 DNA reads as TGTGCCAGCAGCCAGGGACTACAGGGGTGGGAGCAGTACTTC. This encodes CASSQGLQGWEQYF. The full variable domain, completed using reference TRBV14 and TRBJ2-7, is EAGVTQFPSHSVIEKGQTVTLRCDPISGHDNLYWYRRVMGKEIKFLLHFVKESKQDESGMPNNRFLAERTGGTYSTLKVQPAELEDSGVYFCASSQGLQGWEQYFGPGTRLTVT.

This clone was observed a few times. The V call is TRBV14, the J call TRBJ1-1, with D possibly being TRBD1 (6 bases). Germline V CDR1 and CDR2: SGHDN, FVKESK. The ends were cut back, 0 bases at V and 5 bases at J, with 10 bases in the middle. The CDR3 contains 14 residues. CDR3 sequence reads: CASSQENRETEAFF. The CDR3 DNA follows: TGTGCCAGCAGCCAAGAAAACAGGGAGACTGAAGCTTTCTTT.

The J gene is TRBJ2-1, the V gene TRBV5-1; D possibly uses TRBD1 or TRBD2 (6 bases each). V lost 0 bases and J lost 1, with 8 bases in between. This CDR3 spans 15 amino acids. Looked up from germline, CDR1 is SGHRS and CDR2 is YFSETQ. CDR3 nucleotides: TGCGCCAGCAGCTTGGAGGGGGGATCCTACAATGAGCAGTTCTTC. This gives the protein CASSLEGGSYNEQFF.

The chain combines TRBV10-1 with TRBJ2-2, with D tentatively TRBD2 (5 bases). V was trimmed by 4 bases and J by 8 bases, leaving 11 bases between them. The germline CDR1 and CDR2 sequences are WNHNN and SYGVQD (reference sequence). The length of the CDR3 is 13 residues. For the CDR3, the DNA is TGCGCCAGCAGTGCGCAGCGAGGGGGGGAGCTGTTTTTT. Its protein is CASSAQRGGELFF.

This clone appeared a single time. The chain carries TRBV27 and TRBJ2-7; perhaps TRBD1 as D (6 bases). Germline-derived CDR1 and CDR2 are MNHEY and SMNVEV (reference sequence). V was pared by 6 bases and J by 0 bases, with 15 bases between. The length of the CDR3 is 15 residues. CDR3 bases: TGTGCCAGCAGCCGAATAGGGGACAACTCCTACGAGCAGTACTTC. Translated: CASSRIGDNSYEQYF.

This clone was detected only a few times. The V gene is TRBV5-4, the J gene TRBJ1-1; a possible D gene is TRBD1 (5 bases). Germline V gives CDR1 SGHNT, CDR2 YYREEE (reference sequence). Trimming cost V 0 bases and J 4 bases, with 10 bases left between them. This CDR3 comprises 14 residues. The CDR3 sequence is CASSLADGGTEAFF. CDR3 coding DNA: TGTGCCAGCAGCTTGGCCGATGGGGGCACTGAAGCTTTCTTT.